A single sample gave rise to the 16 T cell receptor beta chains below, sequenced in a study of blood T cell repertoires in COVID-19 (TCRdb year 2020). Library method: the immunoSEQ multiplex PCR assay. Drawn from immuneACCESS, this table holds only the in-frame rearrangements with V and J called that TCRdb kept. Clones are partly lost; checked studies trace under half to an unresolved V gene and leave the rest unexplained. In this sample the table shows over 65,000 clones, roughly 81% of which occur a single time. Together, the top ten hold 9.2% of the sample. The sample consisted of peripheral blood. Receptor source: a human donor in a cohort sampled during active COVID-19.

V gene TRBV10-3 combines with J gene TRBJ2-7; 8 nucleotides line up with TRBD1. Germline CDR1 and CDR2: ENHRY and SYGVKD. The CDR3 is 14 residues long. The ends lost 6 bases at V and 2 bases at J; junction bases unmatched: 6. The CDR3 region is CAISRQGSTYEQYF. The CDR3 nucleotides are TGTGCCATCAGCCGACAGGGGTCTACCTACGAGCAGTACTTC.

CDR3 in DNA: TGCGCCAGCAGCCGGACTAGCGGTAACACCGGGGAGCTGTTTTTT. Amino acids: CASSRTSGNTGELFF. The genes are TRBV5-1 and TRBJ2-2, with TRBD2 matching 10 bases. Germline V CDR1 and CDR2: SGHRS, YFSETQ. V lost 4 bases to trimming and J lost 2 bases; unmatched junction nucleotides: 2. This CDR3 contains 15 residues.

The DNA for the CDR3 is TGTGCCAGTGGAGGACTAGCGGCTAATGAGCAGTTCTTC. This gives the protein CASGGLAANEQFF. This chain links TRBV7-9 with TRBJ2-1, with 10 bases aligning to TRBD2. CDR1 is SEHNR, CDR2 FQNEAQ, per germline (reference sequence). The CDR3 is 13 residues long. The V gene end was trimmed by 9 bases and the J gene end by 7 bases; junction bases not matched to a gene: 6.

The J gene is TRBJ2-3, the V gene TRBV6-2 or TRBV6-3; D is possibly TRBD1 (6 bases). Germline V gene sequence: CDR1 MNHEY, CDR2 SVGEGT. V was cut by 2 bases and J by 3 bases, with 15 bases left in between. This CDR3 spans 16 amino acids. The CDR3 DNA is TGTGCCAGCAGTTACCTACGGGACACACGGACAGATACGCAGTATTTT. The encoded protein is CASSYLRDTRTDTQYF.

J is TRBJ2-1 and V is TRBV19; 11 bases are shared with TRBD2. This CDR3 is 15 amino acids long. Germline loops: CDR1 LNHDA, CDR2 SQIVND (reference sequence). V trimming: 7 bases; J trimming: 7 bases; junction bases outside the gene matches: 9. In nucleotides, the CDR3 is TGTGCCAGTACCATCGGTACTAGCGGGAGTAATGAGCAGTTCTTC. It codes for CASTIGTSGSNEQFF.

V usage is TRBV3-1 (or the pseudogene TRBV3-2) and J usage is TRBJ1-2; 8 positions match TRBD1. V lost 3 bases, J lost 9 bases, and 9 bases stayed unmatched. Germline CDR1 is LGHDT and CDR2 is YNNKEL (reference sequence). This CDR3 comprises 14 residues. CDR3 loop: CASSQRTGIFSYTF. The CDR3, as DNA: TGTGCCAGCAGCCAGAGGACAGGGATTTTTAGCTACACCTTC.

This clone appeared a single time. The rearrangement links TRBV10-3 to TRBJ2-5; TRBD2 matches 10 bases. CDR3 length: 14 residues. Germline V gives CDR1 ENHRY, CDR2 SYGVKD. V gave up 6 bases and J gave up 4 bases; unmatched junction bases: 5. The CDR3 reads CAISLAGAGETQYF. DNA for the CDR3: TGTGCCATCAGCCTAGCGGGAGCGGGAGAGACCCAGTACTTC.

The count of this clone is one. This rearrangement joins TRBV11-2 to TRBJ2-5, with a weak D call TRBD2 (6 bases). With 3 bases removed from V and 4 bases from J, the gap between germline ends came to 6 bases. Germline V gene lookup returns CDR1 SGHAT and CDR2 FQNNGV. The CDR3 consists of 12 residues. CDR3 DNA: TGTGCCAGCAGCTTCGGGAGAGAGACCCAGTACTTC. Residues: CASSFGRETQYF.

The CDR3 region is CAISEASTLLSTNEQFF. CDR3 nucleotides: TGTGCCATCAGTGAGGCTAGTACCCTCCTTTCTACAAATGAGCAGTTCTTC. The chain couples TRBV10-3 to TRBJ2-1; D remains unclear. V lost 2 bases to trimming and J lost 7 bases, with 21 bases between them. The CDR3 length is 17 residues. CDR1 and CDR2 (germline): ENHRY, SYGVKD.

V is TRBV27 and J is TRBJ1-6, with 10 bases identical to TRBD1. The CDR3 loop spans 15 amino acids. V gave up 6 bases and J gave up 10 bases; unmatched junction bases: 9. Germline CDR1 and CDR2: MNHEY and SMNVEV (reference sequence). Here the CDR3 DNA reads TGTGCCAGCAGATTTGACAGGGGGCAGGTATCACCCCTCCACTTT. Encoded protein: CASRFDRGQVSPLHF.

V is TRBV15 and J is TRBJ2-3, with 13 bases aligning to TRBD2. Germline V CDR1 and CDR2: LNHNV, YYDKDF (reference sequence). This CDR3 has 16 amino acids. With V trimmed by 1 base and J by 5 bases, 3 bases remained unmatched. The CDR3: CATSRARTSGRDTQYF. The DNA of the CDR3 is TGTGCCACCAGCAGAGCACGGACTAGCGGGAGAGATACGCAGTATTTT.

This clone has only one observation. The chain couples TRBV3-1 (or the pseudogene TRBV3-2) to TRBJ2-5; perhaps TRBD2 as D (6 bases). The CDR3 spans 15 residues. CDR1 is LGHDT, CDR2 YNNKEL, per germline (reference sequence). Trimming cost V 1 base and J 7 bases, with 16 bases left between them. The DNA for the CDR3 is TGTGCCAGCAGCCAAGGGGGACTCCCCCCGCGGACCCAGTACTTC. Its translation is CASSQGGLPPRTQYF.

CDR3 region: CAWSVRSGYNEQFF. The CDR3 DNA follows: TGTGCCTGGAGTGTGCGGAGCGGCTACAATGAGCAGTTCTTC. The chain links TRBV30 to TRBJ2-1, with a tentative D call TRBD2 (5 bases). Trimming stripped 0 bases from V and 3 bases from J, with 9 bases between. Germline CDR1 and CDR2: GTSNPN and SVGIG (reference sequence). This CDR3 region has 14 residues.

CDR3 bases: TGTGCCAGCAGCTCCCTGGGGACAGGGGATAAAGGCGGGGAGCTGTTTTTT. Translated, it gives CASSSLGTGDKGGELFF. The chain employs TRBV13 and TRBJ2-2; 10 bases agree with TRBD1. The germline CDR1 and CDR2 sequences are PRHDT and FYEKMQ (reference sequence). The CDR3 covers 17 residues. V trimming: 4 bases; J trimming: 7 bases; junction bases outside the gene matches: 12.

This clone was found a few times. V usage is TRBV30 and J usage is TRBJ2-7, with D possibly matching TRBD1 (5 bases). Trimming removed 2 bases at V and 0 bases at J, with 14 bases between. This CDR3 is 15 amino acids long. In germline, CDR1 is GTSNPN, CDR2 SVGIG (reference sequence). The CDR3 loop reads CAWSNGAASSYEQYF. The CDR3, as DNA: TGTGCCTGGAGTAATGGGGCAGCCAGCTCCTACGAGCAGTACTTC.

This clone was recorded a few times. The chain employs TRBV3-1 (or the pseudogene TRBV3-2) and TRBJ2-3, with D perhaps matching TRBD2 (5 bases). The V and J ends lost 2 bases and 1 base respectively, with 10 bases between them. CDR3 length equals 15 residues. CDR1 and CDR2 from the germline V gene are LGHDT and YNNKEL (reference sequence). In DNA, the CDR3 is TGTGCCAGCAGCCAACGGGCGGGTCGCACAGATACGCAGTATTTT. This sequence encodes CASSQRAGRTDTQYF.